The 14 T cell receptor beta chains given below trace back to one sample, sequenced in a study of cytomegalovirus exposure and HLA in healthy donors. Primers for the PCR totalled 60 Vbeta and 13 Jbeta. Assay: immunoSEQ multiplex PCR; the TCRdb copy retains only in-frame clones and omits some. The sample includes about 190,000 clones, about 81% of them seen just once. The sequenced material came from PBMCs. The receptors originated from a man aged 25-40 years in good health and CMV-seropositive.

The V gene is TRBV28, the J gene TRBJ1-5; D is possibly TRBD1 (5 bases). Trimming removed 6 bases at V and 3 bases at J, with 9 bases between. Germline values: CDR1 MDHEN, CDR2 SYDVKM. The CDR3 covers 13 residues. The CDR3 nucleotides read TGTGCCAGCAGGCAGGGTTTCAATCAGCCCCAGCATTTT. It encodes CASRQGFNQPQHF.

The V call is TRBV6-7, the J call TRBJ1-1; D call uncertain. TRBV6-7 is classed as an ORF, of uncertain function. The CDR3 is made up of 14 amino acids. CDR3 amino acids: CAVGDRKLDTEAFF. DNA for the CDR3: TGTGCGGTAGGAGATCGGAAATTGGACACTGAAGCTTTCTTT.

The chain has TRBV7-3 and TRBJ2-1; 7 bases agree with TRBD2. This CDR3 contains 12 residues. Germline values: CDR1 SGHTA, CDR2 FQGTGA. The junction had 10 bases not matched to a gene; V was cut back by 5 bases and J by 15 bases. Here the CDR3 DNA reads TGTGCCAGCAGCCCTCAAGCGGGATCGTCGTTCTTC. The encoded protein is CASSPQAGSSFF. Variable domain in full (rest from reference TRBV7-3 and TRBJ2-1): GAGVSQTPSNKVTEKGKYVELRCDPISGHTALYWYRQSLGQGPEFLIYFQGTGAADDSGLPNDRFFAVRPEGSVSTLKIQRTERGDSAVYLCASSPQAGSSFFGPGTRLTVL.

The chain has TRBV29-1 and TRBJ1-2; D perhaps matches TRBD1 (5 bases). The CDR3 contains 13 residues. Germline V CDR1 and CDR2: SQVTM, ANQGSEA. V lost 2 bases and J lost 6, with 13 bases in between. CDR3 coding DNA: TGCAGCGTTGAACCGACAGTCCTTGATGGCTACACCTTC. Translated: CSVEPTVLDGYTF.

The chain uses TRBV6-5 and TRBJ2-4, with D maybe TRBD1 (6 bases). Germline lookup yields CDR1 MNHEY and CDR2 SVGAGI. The V end was cut by 5 bases, the J end by 7 bases, with 18 bases between. The length of the CDR3 is 15 residues. This CDR3 reads CASSLGQPARNIQYF. Here the CDR3 DNA reads TGTGCCAGCAGTCTCGGACAGCCGGCCAGGAACATTCAGTACTTC.

The chain uses TRBV6-1 and TRBJ2-5; no reliable D call. Looked up from germline, CDR1 is MNHNS and CDR2 is SASEGT. The V end was cut by 2 bases, the J end by 4 bases, with 5 bases between. The CDR3 has 12 residues. The CDR3 coding sequence is TGTGCCAGCAGTGAACTAGGAGAGACCCAGTACTTC. Amino acid sequence: CASSELGETQYF.

This clone has just a few counts. The chain recombines TRBV27 with TRBJ1-1; TRBD1 is a possible D gene (5 bases). The V gene lost 3 bases and the J gene lost 0 bases, with 14 bases spanning the gap. This CDR3 is built from 16 residues. From germline, CDR1 is MNHEY and CDR2 SMNVEV (reference sequence). The CDR3 sequence is CASSFLGRAMNTEAFF. CDR3 nucleotides: TGTGCCAGCAGTTTTTTGGGCAGGGCTATGAACACTGAAGCTTTCTTT.

This chain joins TRBV7-2 and TRBJ2-1, with 9 bases fitting TRBD2. The CDR3 runs to 15 residues. The germline gives CDR1 SGHTA, CDR2 FQGNSA. V gave up 1 base and J gave up 9 bases; unmatched junction bases: 7. CDR3 amino acids: CASSLGSGSRIEQFF. The CDR3, as DNA: TGTGCCAGCAGCTTAGGTAGCGGGAGTCGGATTGAGCAGTTCTTC.

The chain uses TRBV6-6 and TRBJ1-1; D uncertain. In germline, CDR1 is MNHNY, CDR2 SVGAGI (reference sequence). Trimming shortened V by 2 bases and J by 5 bases, and 6 bases separated the two germline ends. This CDR3 comprises 12 residues. DNA for the CDR3: TGTGCCAGCAGTTACGGAGATACTGAAGCTTTCTTT. This translates into CASSYGDTEAFF.

The chain uses TRBV7-2 and TRBJ1-1; the D gene is possibly TRBD1 (6 bases). The V end lost 5 bases, the J end lost 5 bases, and 18 bases lay between the germline ends. The germline V gene has CDR1 SGHTA and CDR2 FQGNSA. The CDR3 runs to 15 residues. The CDR3 bases are TGTGCCAGCAGCCTATTTCGGACAGCGCCAACTGAAGCTTTCTTT. This codes for CASSLFRTAPTEAFF.

A note on this clone: A read error is likely, as this CDR3 ends without the conserved phenylalanine or tryptophan. It is unclear where the CDR3 begins or ends on the DNA, so no DNA is shown, and the CDR3 is as TCRdb lists it. The rearrangement uses TRBV5-6 and TRBJ2-3; no DNA check was done on the table's D call, TRBD1. The CDR3 is 11 amino acids in total, end residues counted. CDR1 and CDR2 from the germline V gene are SGHDT and YYEEEE. The CDR3 loop is CASSPDRAGLP.

This rearrangement joins TRBV5-6 to TRBJ2-3, with no clear D. Germline CDR1 is SGHDT and CDR2 is YYEEEE. The CDR3 extends over 14 amino acids. V lost 7 bases and J 2 bases, leaving 14 bases between the germline ends. Here the CDR3 DNA reads TGTGCCAGCGTCCGGGTGGATTTCACAGATACGCAGTATTTT. This sequence encodes CASVRVDFTDTQYF.

V is TRBV30 and J is TRBJ1-2; D possibly corresponds to TRBD1 (6 bases). Between the trimmed V and J ends, which lost 0 bases and 4 bases, there was a span of 15 bases. The CDR3 sequence is 15 residues long. Germline V gene data show CDR1 as GTSNPN and CDR2 as SVGIG (reference sequence). The CDR3 loop reads CAWSVPGGGLYGYTF. The CDR3 DNA reads as TGTGCCTGGAGTGTCCCTGGGGGGGGCCTCTATGGCTACACCTTC. Variable domain in full (rest from reference TRBV30 and TRBJ1-2): SQTIHQWPATLVQPVGSPLSLECTVEGTSNPNLYWYRQAAGRGLQLLFYSVGIGQISSEVPQNLSASRPQDRQFILSSKKLLLSDSGFYLCAWSVPGGGLYGYTFGSGTRLTVV.

This clone was picked up one time. The genes are TRBV2 and TRBJ2-5, with TRBD2 as a possible D gene (5 bases). The end of the DNA is better explained by TRBJ2-7, so the J call may be wrong. The CDR3 is 13 residues long. Germline V gives CDR1 SNHLY, CDR2 FYNNEI. CDR3 in amino acids: CASSLGDSYEQYF. The CDR3 nucleotides read TGTGCCAGCTCTCTCGGGGACTCCTACGAGCAGTACTTC.